These 15 T cell receptor beta chains were sequenced from one sample in a study of blood T cell repertoires in COVID-19. Clones were read by immunoSEQ multiplex PCR, and TCRdb kept only the in-frame ones, dropping some. Among around 250,000 clones, 75% to 90% were seen once, and the ten largest hold about 3%. The source material was peripheral blood. These receptors were collected from a woman in her thirties with active or convalescent COVID-19.

This clone was seen only a few times. The chain carries TRBV4-3 and TRBJ1-1; 9 bases fit TRBD1. Looked up from germline, CDR1 is LGHNA and CDR2 is YSLEER. The CDR3 is 16 residues long. V lost 4 bases and J lost 1; bases outside the gene matches: 7. CDR3 sequence (DNA): TGCGCCAGCAGCCGAGACAGGGGGATGACGAACACTGAAGCTTTCTTT. Encoded protein: CASSRDRGMTNTEAFF.

The chain has TRBV7-2 and TRBJ2-3; tentative D call: TRBD2 (5 bases). The CDR3 consists of 14 residues. Trimming left V 1 base short and J 3 bases short, with 8 bases between. The germline CDR1 and CDR2 sequences are SGHTA and FQGNSA. The CDR3 region has the DNA TGTGCCAGCAGCTTAGACGGCGGGACAGATACGCAGTATTTT. This translates into CASSLDGGTDTQYF.

This clone was counted only a few times. The chain links TRBV7-2 to TRBJ1-3; the D is unclear. The CDR3 covers 15 residues. CDR1 is SGHTA, CDR2 FQGNSA, per germline. Trimming cost V 3 bases and J 0 bases, with 9 bases left between them. CDR3 nucleotide sequence: TGTGCCAGCAGCTTCGAGCACGGCTCTGGAAACACCATATATTTT. Its translation: CASSFEHGSGNTIYF.

The V gene is TRBV18, the J gene TRBJ2-2, with unresolved D. In germline, CDR1 is KGHSH, CDR2 LQKENI. Trimming took off 6 bases at V and 7 bases at J, with 15 bases between the two ends. This CDR3 contains 14 residues. The CDR3 loop is CASSRDASGGELFF. DNA for the CDR3: TGTGCCAGCTCCCGCGACGCGTCGGGCGGGGAGCTGTTTTTT. The variable domain in full, completed from reference TRBV18 and TRBJ2-2, reads NAGVMQNPRHLVRRRGQEARLRCSPMKGHSHVYWYRQLPEEGLKFMVYLQKENIIDESGMPKERFSAEFPKEGPSILRIQQVVRGDSAAYFCASSRDASGGELFFGEGSRLTVL.

In this sample, this clone turned up a few times. This CDR3 reads CASIGSDNEQFF. As DNA, the CDR3 is TGTGCCAGCATAGGGAGTGACAATGAGCAGTTCTTC. V gene TRBV6-5 combines with J gene TRBJ2-1; D is perhaps TRBD2 (5 bases). Germline CDR1 reads MNHEY; CDR2 reads SVGAGI. The CDR3 totals 12 residues. Deletions cut 7 bases from V and 5 bases from J, with 9 bases between.

The V call is TRBV7-3, the J call TRBJ2-1; TRBD2 matches at 7 bases. Germline-derived CDR1 and CDR2 are SGHTA and FQGTGA. The CDR3 totals 14 residues. Germline trimming cut 6 bases from V and 3 bases from J; bases unmatched to any gene: 5. The CDR3 coding sequence is TGTGCCAGCAGTGCTAGCGGATACTACAATGAGCAGTTCTTC. Translated: CASSASGYYNEQFF.

The V call is TRBV5-1, the J call TRBJ1-1, with 7 positions matching TRBD1. The CDR3 is 15 residues long. Germline V lookup: CDR1 SGHRS, CDR2 YFSETQ. The V gene end was trimmed by 0 bases and the J gene end by 6 bases; junction bases not matched to a gene: 8. The CDR3 loop reads CASSLEGASLAEAFF. The CDR3 DNA reads TGCGCCAGCAGCTTGGAGGGGGCCTCATTAGCTGAAGCTTTCTTT. The full variable domain, in which reference TRBV5-1 and TRBJ1-1 provide the parts outside the CDR3, is KAGVTQTPRYLIKTRGQQVTLSCSPISGHRSVSWYQQTPGQGLQFLFEYFSETQRNKGNFPGRFSGRQFSNSRSEMNVSTLELGDSALYLCASSLEGASLAEAFFGQGTRLTVV.

J is TRBJ1-2 and V is TRBV12-3 or TRBV12-4; unclear D gene. This CDR3 region has 11 residues. Trimming took 10 bases from V and 2 from J, leaving 8 bases between them. This CDR3 reads CATLLNYGYTF. CDR3 in DNA: TGTGCCACCCTTTTGAACTATGGCTACACCTTC.

The chain links TRBV7-9 to TRBJ1-5; 7 bases are shared with TRBD1. With 1 base clipped from V and 13 bases from J, the junction kept 7 bases outside the gene matches. Germline V gene sequence: CDR1 SEHNR, CDR2 FQNEAQ (reference sequence). The CDR3 spans 13 residues. DNA for the CDR3: TGTGCCAGCAGCTTAGGATTTGTGGACAGGCAGCATTTT. This gives the protein CASSLGFVDRQHF. The full variable domain, completed using reference TRBV7-9 and TRBJ1-5, is DTGVSQNPRHKITKRGQNVTFRCDPISEHNRLYWYRQTLGQGPEFLTYFQNEAQLEKSRLLSDRFSAERPKGSFSTLEIQRTEQGDSAMYLCASSLGFVDRQHFGDGTRLSIL.

The chain combines TRBV7-2 with TRBJ2-3; tentative D call: TRBD2 (5 bases). This CDR3 spans 15 amino acids. V lost 8 bases and J lost 0, with 15 bases in between. Germline lookup yields CDR1 SGHTA and CDR2 FQGNSA. The CDR3 loop is CASRRDRGSTDTQYF. In nucleotides, the CDR3 is TGTGCCAGCCGCCGCGATCGGGGAAGCACAGATACGCAGTATTTT.

This clone came up many times. The rearrangement joins TRBV7-8 to TRBJ2-5; TRBD2 might be the D (6 bases). V was trimmed by 5 bases and J by 1 base, leaving 11 bases between them. CDR3 length: 14 amino acids. Germline V lookup: CDR1 SGHVS, CDR2 FQNEAQ. Here the CDR3 reads CASSRAGSQETQYF. The CDR3 DNA reads TGTGCCAGCAGCCGAGCCGGGAGCCAAGAGACCCAGTACTTC.

This rearrangement joins TRBV7-9 to TRBJ2-1, with 7 bases aligning to TRBD1. CDR1 SEHNR and CDR2 FQNEAQ come from the germline V gene (reference sequence). The CDR3 consists of 18 residues. With V trimmed by 4 bases and J by 3 bases, 15 bases remained unmatched. The CDR3 DNA is TGTGCCAGCAGCTCTATTGCCCCCGGGACAGCAGTCTACAATGAGCAGTTCTTC. The encoded protein is CASSSIAPGTAVYNEQFF.

The rearrangement joins TRBV5-1 to TRBJ2-5, with 7 bases aligning to TRBD2. The CDR3 is 16 residues long. Germline-derived CDR1 and CDR2 are SGHRS and YFSETQ. J gave up 2 bases and V 4 bases, and 11 bases lay outside the gene matches. As DNA, the CDR3 is TGCGCCAGCAGCCGGGGAGCTAGCGGCTCACAAGAGACCCAGTACTTC. Protein product: CASSRGASGSQETQYF.

The chain couples TRBV5-6 to TRBJ1-1; D perhaps matches TRBD1 (6 bases). In germline, CDR1 is SGHDT, CDR2 YYEEEE. The CDR3 contains 15 residues. The V gene lost 0 bases and the J gene lost 8 bases, with 17 bases spanning the gap. CDR3 in amino acids: CASSLGPWTEAEAFF. The CDR3 nucleotides are TGTGCCAGCAGCTTGGGGCCCTGGACAGAGGCAGAAGCTTTCTTT. Based on the CDR3 plus reference TRBV5-6 and TRBJ1-1, the full variable domain is DAGVTQSPTHLIKTRGQQVTLRCSPKSGHDTVSWYQQALGQGPQFIFQYYEEEERQRGNFPDRFSGHQFPNYSSELNVNALLLGDSALYLCASSLGPWTEAEAFFGQGTRLTVV.

The V and J genes are TRBV30 and TRBJ1-1; TRBD1 aligns across 8 bases. This CDR3 comprises 15 residues. Looked up from germline, CDR1 is GTSNPN and CDR2 is SVGIG (reference sequence). The trim removed 1 base at V and 1 base at J, leaving 5 bases unmatched. The CDR3 protein is CAWSAGTGPNTEAFF. In DNA, the CDR3 is TGTGCCTGGAGTGCGGGGACAGGACCGAACACTGAAGCTTTCTTT.